This T cell receptor (beta chain) appears in the sequencing data of a study of shared clonotypes between healthy human individuals. Overall study results and limits: Several donors showed sharing of about 5.5% of naive CD4 clonotypes. The generation probabilities recorded for non-shared clonotypes fell below those of clonotypes shared by all four donors.

A word on this clone: Antigen unknown. Other DNA sequences from this sample encode an identical CDR3 as well.

Methods used by the authors: Junction-only sequences without quality scores were provided by ImmunoSEQ, so filtering was different. Produced via immunoSEQ multiplex PCR; TCRdb's table is partial and in-frame only. V and J calls and clone size are copied from that table; D and trimming were computed from the DNA. The sample has about 2.4 million clones, over 85% seen once. This clonotype originated in a young man in good health. Some clones in this sample may be carry-over from other donors' samples. Sequenced input: naive CD4+ T cells from PBMCs. As for subset: CD45RA+ positively selected.

The CDR3 DNA reads as TGTGCCAGCAGCGTAGCAGGAGGGCAGGGGTACGAGCAGTACTTC. It codes for CASSVAGGQGYEQYF. The rearrangement uses TRBV9 and TRBJ2-7; D may be TRBD1 or TRBD2 (6 bases each). Germline-derived CDR1 and CDR2 are SGDLS and YYNGEE. The CDR3 is made up of 15 amino acids. Trimming left V 0 bases short and J 4 bases short, with 14 bases between.